The 2 T cell receptor beta chains below all came from one sample that was sequenced in a study of shared T cell receptors in the human thymus. Generated by immunoSEQ multiplex PCR, the TCRdb table keeps only in-frame clones and is missing some. Of 540,000 or so clones listed, about 80% were seen once; the top ten hold about 0.012%. These data were likewise used in another study, on human thymus T cells.

Source material: thymocytes. The receptors here all came from a boy under two years old with a congenital heart defect.

V usage is TRBV11-3 and J usage is TRBJ2-2, with a weak D call TRBD2 (5 bases). The CDR3 is 20 amino acids. V lost 1 base and J lost 1, with 22 bases in between. Germline CDR1 reads SGHNT; CDR2 reads YENEEA. The CDR3 region has the DNA TGTGCCAGCAGCTTAGGGTCTGGGCAGACTAAAACCCAGAACACCGGGGAGCTGTTTTTT. Protein sequence: CASSLGSGQTKTQNTGELFF.

The chain joins TRBV7-9 to TRBJ1-1; D gene unclear. Germline V gives CDR1 SEHNR, CDR2 FQNEAQ (reference sequence). The CDR3 sequence is 14 residues long. V was cut by 2 bases and J by 11 bases, with 18 bases left in between. CDR3 DNA sequence: TGTGCCAGCAGCTTAAACGGGAAGGCAGTTAAGGCTTTCTTT. Translation: CASSLNGKAVKAFF. The variable domain in full, with the rest retrieved from reference TRBV7-9 and TRBJ1-1, is DTGVSQNPRHKITKRGQNVTFRCDPISEHNRLYWYRQTLGQGPEFLTYFQNEAQLEKSRLLSDRFSAERPKGSFSTLEIQRTEQGDSAMYLCASSLNGKAVKAFFGQGTRLTVV.